The present entry profiles one T cell receptor beta chain with its context. Its specific antigen is unknown. Per-base qualities were not stored, and no clone one base away is much larger. The archived tumor blocks were obtained from patients to whom no neoadjuvant therapy had been administered before resection. The preserved-tissue arm of the study used about 30 surgical resection samples from under 25 previously untreated pancreatic ductal adenocarcinoma patients. For the resection arm, DNA was extracted from ten 5-micron curls of FFPE tumor adjacent to the multiplex immunohistochemistry slide. This entry belongs to a study of CXCR4 blockade with PD-1 therapy in pancreatic cancer (dated by TCRdb to the late 2010s). Study-level background: Multiplex immunohistochemistry and TCRbeta immunosequencing of resected pancreatic ductal adenocarcinoma were combined in the study with ex vivo slice culture in which PD-1 and CXCR4 blockade were tested. Two geographically distinct regions were TCR-sequenced from each of roughly six tumors to assess intratumoral heterogeneity.

Broad study findings and their caveats: Because only TCRbeta chains were sequenced, true antigen-specificity overlap among the convergent dominant clones remained unconfirmed, awaiting paired alpha-beta single-cell sequencing. Although tumors showed clonal expansion, with a mean productive clonality of about 0.15 compared with 0.045 to 0.05 in healthy blood, clonality was not correlated with survival. Amino acid clone frequency correlated strongly with the number of distinct nucleotide rearrangements encoding it, suggesting convergent selection by common tumor antigens.

The immunoSEQ Assay at Adaptive Biotechnologies was used to immunosequence TCRbeta CDR3 regions from the extracted DNA. Regarding the original processing steps: To measure the absolute abundance of each unique TCRbeta CDR3, the sequences were collapsed and filtered. Clonality was defined as 1 minus Pielou's evenness, computed on productive in-frame rearrangements only. Regional overlap was evaluated by tracking the top 100 nucleotide rearrangements across paired samples, and paired versus unrelated samples were compared using the Morisita index. The immunoSEQ Rearrangement Details tool was used to assess convergence of nucleotide rearrangements onto identical amino acid sequences. The immuneACCESS repertoire file appears here via TCRdb, limited to in-frame rearrangements. These files lack a portion of the clones; in checked studies, under half of the deficit traces to unresolved V genes, and the cause of the others is not known. V and J calls and clone size are given by that table; D and trimming were obtained from the DNA. The table for this sample lists some 16,000 clones; over 60% of them were counted only once. The ten most abundant clones make up 5.5% to 6% of the sample.

Sequenced: tumor tissue. The sequence was collected from a human donor with pancreatic ductal adenocarcinoma.

Read as DNA, the sequence is TGTGCCTGGAGTGTACGCATGAACTATGGCTACACCTTC. It encodes CAWSVRMNYGYTF. The chain is assembled from TRBV30 and TRBJ1-2, with the D gene call left open. V loses 0 bases of germline sequence and J loses 2 bases, and the interval between the two ends is 7 bases. Sequences GTSNPN (CDR1) and SVGIG (CDR2) are obtained from the germline V gene (reference sequence). The CDR3 numbers 13 residues from cysteine through phenylalanine. Here the CDR3 DNA is all that survives: 39 bases in frame from base 1.